This passage covers 18 T cell receptor beta chains from one sample sequenced in a study of siplizumab effects on memory and regulatory T cells. Profiling relied on immunoSEQ multiplex PCR, and the TCRdb table lists in-frame clones only, not all of them. Found here are 90,000 to 95,000 clones, approximately 93% of them singletons; the top ten hold approximately 7.1%. The specimen was CD8+ T cells sorted from blood. These receptors were collected from a human donor in good health.

The V call is TRBV4-1, the J call TRBJ1-1; 7 bases line up with TRBD1. Germline CDR1 and CDR2: MGHRA and YSYEKL. This CDR3 contains 16 residues. The junction had 13 bases not matched to a gene; V was cut back by 5 bases and J by 4 bases. DNA of the CDR3: TGCGCCAGCAGCGGACTGACAGGGCTCGGGGGCACTGAAGCTTTCTTT. Its protein product is CASSGLTGLGGTEAFF.

The rearrangement uses TRBV10-2 and TRBJ1-3; TRBD1 matches at 7 bases. The V segment lost 6 bases and the J segment 0 bases; nucleotides outside the gene matches: 8. Germline CDR1 reads WSHSY; CDR2 reads SAAADI. The CDR3 runs to 16 residues. The CDR3 reads CASSVNTGASGNTIYF. CDR3 in DNA: TGCGCCAGCAGCGTAAATACAGGGGCCTCTGGAAACACCATATATTTT.

V is TRBV7-3 and J is TRBJ2-3, with 9 bases aligning to TRBD2. This CDR3 has 15 amino acids. Germline assignment: CDR1 SGHTA and CDR2 FQGTGA. After removal of 3 bases from V and 3 bases from J, the junction contained 4 bases not matched to a gene. CDR3 sequence: CASSFGLAGTDTQYF. The CDR3 DNA reads TGTGCCAGCAGCTTCGGCCTAGCGGGAACAGATACGCAGTATTTT.

J is TRBJ1-2 and V is TRBV4-2; a possible D gene is TRBD1 (5 bases). The germline V gene has CDR1 LGHNA and CDR2 YNFKEQ. This CDR3 region has 16 residues. The V gene lost 0 bases and the J gene lost 7 bases, with 18 bases spanning the gap. CDR3 in amino acids: CASSQELAGQLFGYTF. CDR3 sequence (DNA): TGTGCCAGCAGCCAAGAATTGGCAGGGCAATTGTTTGGCTACACCTTC.

This sequence joins TRBV4-3 and TRBJ2-2; a weak D match, TRBD2 (6 bases). This CDR3 is 15 amino acids long. V was trimmed by 0 bases and J by 7 bases, leaving 12 bases between them. The germline CDR1 and CDR2 sequences are LGHNA and YSLEER. The DNA of the CDR3 is TGCGCCAGCAGCCAAGATCGGCTGGAGGGCGGGGAGCTGTTTTTT. This codes for CASSQDRLEGGELFF.

This rearrangement joins TRBV27 to TRBJ1-5; TRBD1 matches 8 bases. Trimming cost V 4 bases and J 3 bases; bases outside gene matches: 8. This CDR3 region has 16 residues. Germline CDR1 and CDR2: MNHEY and SMNVEV (reference sequence). The CDR3 here is CASSSGQGGYNQPQHF. The DNA for the CDR3 is TGTGCCAGCAGTTCCGGACAGGGTGGATACAATCAGCCCCAGCATTTT.

This chain connects TRBV6-5 to TRBJ1-1; no reliable D call. Germline CDR1 MNHEY, CDR2 SVGAGI. The length of the CDR3 is 13 residues. Trimming left V 5 bases short and J 4 bases short, with 11 bases between. The CDR3 protein is CASSHEESTEAFF. Here the CDR3 DNA reads TGTGCCAGCAGTCATGAGGAGAGCACTGAAGCTTTCTTT.

The J gene is TRBJ2-1, the V gene TRBV2; D gene uncertain. Deletions cut 5 bases from V and 7 bases from J, with 12 bases between. Germline V CDR1 and CDR2: SNHLY, FYNNEI. The CDR3 contains 13 residues. The CDR3 DNA reads as TGTGCCAGCAGTTCGACGACACCAAATGAGCAGTTCTTC. It translates to CASSSTTPNEQFF.

V gene TRBV15 combines with J gene TRBJ2-1; no definite D call. This CDR3 contains 13 residues. Trimming cost V 0 bases and J 5 bases, with 5 bases left between them. Germline CDR1 reads LNHNV; CDR2 reads YYDKDF (reference sequence). This chain's CDR3 is CATSREKNNEQFF. The CDR3 region has the DNA TGTGCCACCAGCAGAGAGAAAAACAATGAGCAGTTCTTC.

This clone appeared a single time. The V and J genes are TRBV18 and TRBJ1-2; the match to TRBD1 covers 7 bases. CDR3 length: 14 residues. V lost 0 bases to trimming and J lost 6 bases; unmatched junction nucleotides: 4. CDR1 and CDR2 from the germline V gene are KGHSH and LQKENI. The CDR3 protein is CASSPPQGGNGYTF. The CDR3 bases are TGTGCCAGCTCACCACCTCAGGGGGGGAATGGCTACACCTTC.

The chain combines TRBV5-1 with TRBJ2-7; possible D gene TRBD2, 5 bases. CDR1 SGHRS and CDR2 YFSETQ come from the germline V gene. Trimming cost V 4 bases and J 2 bases, with 13 bases left between them. CDR3 length: 14 residues. The CDR3, as DNA: TGCGCCAGCAGCCCGGTCGGAGGCACCTACGAGCAGTACTTC. Translation gives CASSPVGGTYEQYF.

CDR3 sequence reads: CASSDRVSNEQFF. In nucleotides, the CDR3 is TGTGCCAGCAGCGACAGGGTTTCCAATGAGCAGTTCTTC. The chain recombines TRBV9 with TRBJ2-1; perhaps TRBD1 as D (6 bases). Deletions cut 3 bases from V and 6 bases from J, with 10 bases between. CDR3 length: 13 amino acids. From germline, CDR1 is SGDLS and CDR2 YYNGEE.

The rearrangement joins TRBV13 to TRBJ1-3, with D uncertain. CDR1 is PRHDT, CDR2 FYEKMQ, per germline (reference sequence). The CDR3 sequence is 14 residues long. Trimming removed 6 bases from V and 0 bases from J, with 9 bases in between. The CDR3 spells CASSPPSSGNTIYF. The CDR3 region has the DNA TGTGCCAGCAGTCCTCCGAGCTCTGGAAACACCATATATTTT.

The chain links TRBV4-3 to TRBJ1-3; 7 bases align to TRBD1. CDR1 and CDR2 (germline): LGHNA, YSLEER. The V segment lost 0 bases and the J segment 2 bases; nucleotides outside the gene matches: 7. The CDR3 extends over 17 amino acids. In DNA form, the CDR3 reads TGCGCCAGCAGCCAAGATACGACAGGGCCTACTGGAAACACCATATATTTT. Protein: CASSQDTTGPTGNTIYF.

The J gene is TRBJ2-1, the V gene TRBV19; TRBD2 matches at 12 bases. Trimming took 6 bases from V and 7 from J; bases not matched to a gene: 7. The CDR3 runs 15 residues. CDR1 LNHDA and CDR2 SQIVND come from the germline V gene (reference sequence). DNA for the CDR3: TGTGCCAGTAGCATCCTAGCGGGAGGGATAAATGAGCAGTTCTTC. Translation gives CASSILAGGINEQFF.

V gene TRBV27 combines with J gene TRBJ2-7, with TRBD1 matching over 7 bases. Germline-derived CDR1 and CDR2 are MNHEY and SMNVEV (reference sequence). There are 16 residues in the CDR3. Unmatched junction bases numbered 11, after V lost 4 bases and J lost 2 bases. DNA of the CDR3: TGTGCCAGCAGTTCCGGGACAGCAGCATATACCTACGAGCAGTACTTC. It yields the protein CASSSGTAAYTYEQYF.

The V call is TRBV6-5, the J call TRBJ2-7, with D perhaps assigned TRBD1 or TRBD2 (5 bases each). V lost 0 bases to trimming and J lost 3 bases, with 9 bases between them. Germline CDR1 and CDR2: MNHEY and SVGAGI. The CDR3 runs to 14 residues. CDR3 sequence: CASSYSLGDYEQYF. The CDR3 region has the DNA TGTGCCAGCAGTTACTCTTTGGGGGACTACGAGCAGTACTTC.

This sequence joins TRBV30 and TRBJ2-2; D may match TRBD1 or TRBD2 (6 bases each). There are 16 residues in the CDR3. Germline V gene sequence: CDR1 GTSNPN, CDR2 SVGIG (reference sequence). V gave up 1 base and J gave up 0 bases, with 12 bases separating them. CDR3 DNA: TGTGCCTGGAGTGAGTGGGGGGCTTCGAACACCGGGGAGCTGTTTTTT. This gives the protein CAWSEWGASNTGELFF.